The sequence of this T cell receptor (beta chain) was determined in a study of T cells in Graves' hyperthyroidism and ophthalmopathy. TCR beta CDR3 sequences were amplified from RNA transcripts. The HTBI set primed first-round TCR CDR3 RT-PCR. TCRdb re-analysed the multiplex PCR reads in MiXCR, keeping a single row per CDR3 protein. The data contain some 500,000 distinct CDR3 sequences, around a quarter of them seen just once; the ten biggest clones take up approximately 10%. Study-wide findings and caveats: Within blood appeared most thyroid clonotypes that had expanded above 0.001.

This clonotype was observed at least ten times. What it binds is not known. This sequence was found in a woman in her 30s with Graves' ophthalmopathy. The specimen sequenced was blood.

Written as DNA, the CDR3 is TGTGCCAGCAGTTTAACAGATGTCAGCTCCTACGAGCAGTACTTC. Amino acids: CASSLTDVSSYEQYF. This chain links TRBV12-3 or TRBV12-4 with TRBJ2-7, with D unclear. Trimming removed 2 bases from V and 0 bases from J, with 11 bases in between. This CDR3 contains 15 residues.